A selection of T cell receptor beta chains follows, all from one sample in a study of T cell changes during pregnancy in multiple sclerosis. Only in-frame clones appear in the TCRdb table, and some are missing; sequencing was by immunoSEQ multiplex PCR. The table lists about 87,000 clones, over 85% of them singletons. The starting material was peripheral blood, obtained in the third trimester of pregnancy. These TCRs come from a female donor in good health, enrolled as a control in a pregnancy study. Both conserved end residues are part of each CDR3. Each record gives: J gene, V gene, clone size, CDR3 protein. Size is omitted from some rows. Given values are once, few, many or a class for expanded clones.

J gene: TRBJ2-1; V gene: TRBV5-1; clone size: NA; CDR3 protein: CASSVTGQIHNEQFF
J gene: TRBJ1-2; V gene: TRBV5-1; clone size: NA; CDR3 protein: CASSLASGRHYGYTF
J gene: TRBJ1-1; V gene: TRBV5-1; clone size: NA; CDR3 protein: CASSWGTEPAFF
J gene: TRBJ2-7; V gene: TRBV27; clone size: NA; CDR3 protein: CASSLTGGVYEQYF
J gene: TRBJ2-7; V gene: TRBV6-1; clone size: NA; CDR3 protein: CASRGTGGGTYEQYF
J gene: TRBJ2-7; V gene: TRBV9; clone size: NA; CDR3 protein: CASSVVDGGLNEQYF
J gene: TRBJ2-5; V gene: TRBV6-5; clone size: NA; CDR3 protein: CASSSDRGETQYF
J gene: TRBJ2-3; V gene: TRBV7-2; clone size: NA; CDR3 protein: CASSFRRETDTQYF
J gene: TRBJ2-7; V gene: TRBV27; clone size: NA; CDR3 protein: CASRRGGVNNEQYF
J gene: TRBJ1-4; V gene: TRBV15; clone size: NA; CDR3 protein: CATSREGLGGEKLFF
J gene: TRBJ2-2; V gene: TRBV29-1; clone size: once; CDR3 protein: CSVDLGQVNTGELFF
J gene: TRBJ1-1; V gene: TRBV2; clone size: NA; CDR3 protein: CASSGPDIGNTEAFF
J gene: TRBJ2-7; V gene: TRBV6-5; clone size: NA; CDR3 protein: CASGVGQTYEQYF
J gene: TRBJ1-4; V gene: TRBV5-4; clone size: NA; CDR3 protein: CASSLSGHLKEKLFF
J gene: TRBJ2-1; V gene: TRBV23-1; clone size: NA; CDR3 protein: CASSQSLTGQGTEQFF